This T cell receptor (beta chain) emerged from a study of human T cells and chemical hapten exposure. The study, taken as a whole, reports: With patch test score, the counts of PT1 expanded TCRs showed a positive correlation.

Time point of the sample: pre-sensitization, week 0. Treatment indicated: therapeutic diphenylcyclopropenone sensitization with weekly scalp DPC. V was cut by 1 base and J by 7 bases, with 4 bases left in between. Germline lookup yields CDR1 DFQATT and CDR2 SNEGSKA (reference sequence). The CDR3 is made up of 11 amino acids. Comment on this clonotype: The antigen is not known.

TCRdb analysed the RACE reads with MiXCR anew, one entry per CDR3 protein. The sample lists roughly 380,000 distinct CDR3 sequences, 4.5% to 5.5% seen once, with 2.5% to 3% in the top ten. The J gene is TRBJ1-4, the V gene TRBV20-1; D gene ambiguous. The source is a woman between 50 and 59 years old with alopecia areata. Some clones in this sample may be carry-over from other donors' samples. This specimen consisted of whole blood, obtained in connection with sensitization to the hapten diphenylcyclopropenone (DPC). Here the CDR3 reads CSARAGEKLFF. The CDR3 region has the DNA TGCAGTGCTAGAGCAGGTGAAAAACTGTTTTTT.